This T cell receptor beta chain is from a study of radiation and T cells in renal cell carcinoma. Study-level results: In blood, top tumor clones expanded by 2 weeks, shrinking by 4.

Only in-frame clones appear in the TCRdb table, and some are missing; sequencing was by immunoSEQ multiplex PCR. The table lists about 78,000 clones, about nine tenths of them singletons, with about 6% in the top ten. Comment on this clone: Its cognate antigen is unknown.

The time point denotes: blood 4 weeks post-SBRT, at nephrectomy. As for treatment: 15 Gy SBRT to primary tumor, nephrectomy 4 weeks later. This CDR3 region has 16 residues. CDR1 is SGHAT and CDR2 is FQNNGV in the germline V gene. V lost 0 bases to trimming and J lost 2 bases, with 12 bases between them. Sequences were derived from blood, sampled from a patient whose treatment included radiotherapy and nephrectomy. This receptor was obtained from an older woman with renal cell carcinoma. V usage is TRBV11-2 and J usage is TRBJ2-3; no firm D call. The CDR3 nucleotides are TGTGCCAGCAGCTTAGATCGTCGGGCTGACACAGATACGCAGTATTTT. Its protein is CASSLDRRADTDTQYF.